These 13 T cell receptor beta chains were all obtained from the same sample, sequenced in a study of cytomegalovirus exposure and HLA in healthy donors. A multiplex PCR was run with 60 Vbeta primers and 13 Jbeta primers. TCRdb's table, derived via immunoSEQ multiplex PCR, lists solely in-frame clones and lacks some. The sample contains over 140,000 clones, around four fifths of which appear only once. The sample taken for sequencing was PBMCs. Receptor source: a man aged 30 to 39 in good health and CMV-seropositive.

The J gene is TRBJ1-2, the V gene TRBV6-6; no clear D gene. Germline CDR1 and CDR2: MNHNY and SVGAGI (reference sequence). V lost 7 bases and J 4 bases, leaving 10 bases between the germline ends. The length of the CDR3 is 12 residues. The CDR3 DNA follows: TGTGCCAGCACCCCGGGGAGCTATGGCTACACCTTC. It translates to CASTPGSYGYTF.

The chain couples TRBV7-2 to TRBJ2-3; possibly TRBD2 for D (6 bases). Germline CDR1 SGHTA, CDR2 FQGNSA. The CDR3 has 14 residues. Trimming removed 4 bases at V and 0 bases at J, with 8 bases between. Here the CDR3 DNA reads TGTGCCAGCAGCTATGGGACTAGCACAGATACGCAGTATTTT. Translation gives CASSYGTSTDTQYF. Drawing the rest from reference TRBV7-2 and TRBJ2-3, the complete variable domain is GAGVSQSPSNKVTEKGKDVELRCDPISGHTALYWYRQSLGQGLEFLIYFQGNSAPDKSGLPSDRFSAERTGGSVSTLTIQRTQQEDSAVYLCASSYGTSTDTQYFGPGTRLTVL.

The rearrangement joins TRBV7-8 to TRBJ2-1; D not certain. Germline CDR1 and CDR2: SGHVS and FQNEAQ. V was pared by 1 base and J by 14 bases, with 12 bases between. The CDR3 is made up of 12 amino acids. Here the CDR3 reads CASSLGAFAEFF. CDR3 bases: TGTGCCAGCAGCTTAGGAGCCTTCGCGGAGTTCTTC.

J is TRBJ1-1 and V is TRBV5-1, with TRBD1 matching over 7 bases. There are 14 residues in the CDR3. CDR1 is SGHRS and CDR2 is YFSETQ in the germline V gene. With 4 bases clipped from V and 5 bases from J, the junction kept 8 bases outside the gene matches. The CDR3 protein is CASSRTGEGTEAFF. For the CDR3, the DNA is TGCGCCAGCAGCCGCACAGGGGAAGGAACTGAAGCTTTCTTT. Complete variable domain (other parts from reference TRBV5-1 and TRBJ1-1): KAGVTQTPRYLIKTRGQQVTLSCSPISGHRSVSWYQQTPGQGLQFLFEYFSETQRNKGNFPGRFSGRQFSNSRSEMNVSTLELGDSALYLCASSRTGEGTEAFFGQGTRLTVV.

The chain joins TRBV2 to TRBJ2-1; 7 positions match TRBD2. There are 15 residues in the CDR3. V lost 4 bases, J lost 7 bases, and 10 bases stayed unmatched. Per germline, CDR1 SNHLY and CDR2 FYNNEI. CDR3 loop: CASSVEGGPRNEQFF. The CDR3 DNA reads TGTGCCAGCAGTGTTGAGGGAGGGCCTCGGAATGAGCAGTTCTTC. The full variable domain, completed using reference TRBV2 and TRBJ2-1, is EPEVTQTPSHQVTQMGQEVILRCVPISNHLYFYWYRQILGQKVEFLVSFYNNEISEKSEIFDDQFSVERPDGSNFTLKIRSTKLEDSAMYFCASSVEGGPRNEQFFGPGTRLTVL.

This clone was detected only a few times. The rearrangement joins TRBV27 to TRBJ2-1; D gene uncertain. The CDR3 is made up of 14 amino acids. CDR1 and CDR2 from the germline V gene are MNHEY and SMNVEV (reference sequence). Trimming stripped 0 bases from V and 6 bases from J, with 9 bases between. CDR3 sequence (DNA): TGTGCCAGCAGTTTATCGATAACACCCAATGAGCAGTTCTTC. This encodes CASSLSITPNEQFF.

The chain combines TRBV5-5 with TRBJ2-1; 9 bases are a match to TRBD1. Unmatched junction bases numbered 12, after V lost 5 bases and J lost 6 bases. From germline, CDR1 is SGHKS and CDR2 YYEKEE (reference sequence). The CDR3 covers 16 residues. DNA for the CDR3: TGTGCCAGCAGTTTTACCGGGACAGGGCGTTTCAATGAGCAGTTCTTC. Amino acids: CASSFTGTGRFNEQFF.

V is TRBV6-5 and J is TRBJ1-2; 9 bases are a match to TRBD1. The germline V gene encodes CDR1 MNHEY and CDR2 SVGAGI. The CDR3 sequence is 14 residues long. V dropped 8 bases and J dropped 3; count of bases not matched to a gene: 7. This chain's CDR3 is CASGRQGGYYGYTF. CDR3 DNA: TGTGCCAGCGGCAGACAGGGGGGTTACTATGGCTACACCTTC.

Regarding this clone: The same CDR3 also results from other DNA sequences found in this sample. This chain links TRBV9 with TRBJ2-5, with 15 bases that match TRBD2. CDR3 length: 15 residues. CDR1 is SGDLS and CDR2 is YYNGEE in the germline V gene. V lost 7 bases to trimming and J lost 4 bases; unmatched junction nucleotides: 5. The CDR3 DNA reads TGTGCCAGCTCGGTGGGACTAGCGGGAGGAGAGACCCAGTACTTC. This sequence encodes CASSVGLAGGETQYF.

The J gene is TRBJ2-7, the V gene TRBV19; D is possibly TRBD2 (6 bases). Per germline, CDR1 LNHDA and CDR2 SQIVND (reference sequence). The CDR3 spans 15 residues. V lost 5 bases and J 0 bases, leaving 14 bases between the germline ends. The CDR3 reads CASSALSGASYEQYF. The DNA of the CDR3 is TGTGCCAGTAGTGCCCTTAGCGGCGCCTCCTACGAGCAGTACTTC.

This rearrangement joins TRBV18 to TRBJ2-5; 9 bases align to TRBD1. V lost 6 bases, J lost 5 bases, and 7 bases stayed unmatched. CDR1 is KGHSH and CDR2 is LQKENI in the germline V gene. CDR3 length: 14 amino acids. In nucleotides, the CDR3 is TGTGCCAGCTCTTCGGACAGGGGCTTGGAGACCCAGTACTTC. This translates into CASSSDRGLETQYF. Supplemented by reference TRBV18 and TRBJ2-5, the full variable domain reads NAGVMQNPRHLVRRRGQEARLRCSPMKGHSHVYWYRQLPEEGLKFMVYLQKENIIDESGMPKERFSAEFPKEGPSILRIQQVVRGDSAAYFCASSSDRGLETQYFGPGTRLLVL.

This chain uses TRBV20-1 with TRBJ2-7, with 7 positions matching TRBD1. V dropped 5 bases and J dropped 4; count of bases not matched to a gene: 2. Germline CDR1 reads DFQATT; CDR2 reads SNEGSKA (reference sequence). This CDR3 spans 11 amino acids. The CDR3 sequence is CSAGQDYEQYF. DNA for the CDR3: TGCAGTGCTGGACAGGATTACGAGCAGTACTTC.

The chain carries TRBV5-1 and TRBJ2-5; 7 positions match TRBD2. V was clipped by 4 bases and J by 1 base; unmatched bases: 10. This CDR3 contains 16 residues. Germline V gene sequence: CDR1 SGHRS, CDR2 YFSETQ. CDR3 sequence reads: CASSPAPGGGQETQYF. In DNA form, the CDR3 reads TGCGCCAGCAGCCCGGCACCGGGAGGAGGCCAAGAGACCCAGTACTTC.